The 20 T cell receptor beta chains given below trace back to one sample, sequenced in a study of T-cell memory formation after mild COVID-19. TCRdb reprocessed the 5' RACE reads with MiXCR, giving one entry per CDR3 protein. The sample shows hundreds of thousands of distinct CDR3 sequences, around 20% of them seen only once. Material: PBMCs or a T cell subset sorted from them (not recorded which). These receptors were obtained from an adult woman who had mild COVID-19 (a few samples of this study predate the infection). Cell type and time point are not known.

J is TRBJ2-7 and V is TRBV18, with 14 bases identical to TRBD2. J gave up 3 bases and V 2 bases, and 6 bases lay outside the gene matches. Germline V gives CDR1 KGHSH, CDR2 LQKENI. The length of the CDR3 is 17 residues. CDR3 loop: CASSPREGLAGVYEQYF. CDR3 coding DNA: TGTGCCAGCTCACCAAGAGAGGGACTAGCGGGAGTCTACGAGCAGTACTTC. The full variable domain, rest sourced from reference TRBV18 and TRBJ2-7, is NAGVMQNPRHLVRRRGQEARLRCSPMKGHSHVYWYRQLPEEGLKFMVYLQKENIIDESGMPKERFSAEFPKEGPSILRIQQVVRGDSAAYFCASSPREGLAGVYEQYFGPGTRLTVT.

The chain employs TRBV12-3 or TRBV12-4 and TRBJ1-1; D gene uncertain. V was pared by 3 bases and J by 6 bases, with 17 bases between. This CDR3 contains 15 residues. As DNA, the CDR3 is TGTGCCAGCAGTTTCGCGAGCCCATCAGTGGCTGAAGCTTTCTTT. It codes for CASSFASPSVAEAFF.

V gene TRBV7-8 combines with J gene TRBJ2-1; D ambiguous. Germline V CDR1 and CDR2: SGHVS, FQNEAQ. The CDR3 contains 15 residues. V lost 2 bases and J lost 0, with 8 bases in between. The CDR3 loop reads CASSLRDSSYNEQFF. As DNA, the CDR3 is TGTGCCAGCAGCTTAAGAGATAGCTCCTACAATGAGCAGTTCTTC.

In DNA form, the CDR3 reads TGTGCCAGCAGTTACTCCCCGTTGTCCGGAGGACAAGAGACCCAGTACTTC. Its protein is CASSYSPLSGGQETQYF. The rearrangement links TRBV6-2 or TRBV6-3 to TRBJ2-5; D may be TRBD2 (5 bases). CDR3 length: 17 residues. V lost 0 bases, J lost 2 bases, and 16 bases lay in between. CDR1 and CDR2 (germline): MNHEY, SVGEGT.

This chain joins TRBV3-1 and TRBJ1-1; 8 nucleotides line up with TRBD1. Germline assignment: CDR1 LGHDT and CDR2 YNNKEL (reference sequence). V shed 4 bases and J 4 bases; nucleotides not matched to a gene: 5. This CDR3 spans 14 amino acids. DNA for the CDR3: TGTGCCAGCAGCCCCTTCGGACAGGGCACTGAAGCTTTCTTT. It encodes CASSPFGQGTEAFF.

The DNA of the CDR3 is TGTGCCAGTAGTATAGGCAGGGCGGGGGCCTACAATGAGCAGTTCTTC. The encoded protein is CASSIGRAGAYNEQFF. This rearrangement joins TRBV19 to TRBJ2-1; 7 nucleotides align to TRBD2. Germline V gene lookup returns CDR1 LNHDA and CDR2 SQIVND (reference sequence). J lost 2 bases, V lost 1 base, and 5 bases had no gene match. The CDR3 loop spans 16 amino acids.

This clonotype was seen only a few times. V and J are TRBV4-1 and TRBJ1-2; 8 nucleotides agree with TRBD1. V shed 2 bases and J 3 bases; nucleotides not matched to a gene: 8. The CDR3 runs 16 residues. Germline V gives CDR1 MGHRA, CDR2 YSYEKL. The CDR3 bases are TGCGCCAGCAGCCAACCGGGACAGGCGACATACTATGGCTACACCTTC. Amino acids: CASSQPGQATYYGYTF.

The rearrangement links TRBV10-3 to TRBJ1-1; D is ambiguous. From germline, CDR1 is ENHRY and CDR2 SYGVKD. V shed 8 bases and J shed 1 base, with 11 bases lying between them. This CDR3 comprises 13 residues. The CDR3 nucleotides are TGTGCCATCGGAAAAGCCCAGAACACTGAAGCTTTCTTT. Translation gives CAIGKAQNTEAFF.

V usage is TRBV7-2 and J usage is TRBJ1-2; no firm D call. The germline CDR1 and CDR2 sequences are SGHTA and FQGNSA. The CDR3 consists of 13 residues. Trimming cost V 1 base and J 8 bases, with 11 bases left between them. CDR3 DNA: TGTGCCAGCAGCTTAGAGACTCTTGGCGGCTACACCTTC. Translated: CASSLETLGGYTF. The variable domain in full, completed from reference TRBV7-2 and TRBJ1-2, reads GAGVSQSPSNKVTEKGKDVELRCDPISGHTALYWYRQSLGQGLEFLIYFQGNSAPDKSGLPSDRFSAERTGGSVSTLTIQRTQQEDSAVYLCASSLETLGGYTFGSGTRLTVV.

The chain couples TRBV3-1 to TRBJ2-3; 8 bases agree with TRBD2. The V gene end was trimmed by 1 base and the J gene end by 4 bases; junction bases not matched to a gene: 4. CDR3 length: 15 residues. CDR1 LGHDT and CDR2 YNNKEL come from the germline V gene (reference sequence). This CDR3 is CASSQVGLGPDTQYF. CDR3 nucleotide sequence: TGTGCCAGCAGCCAAGTGGGACTAGGCCCAGATACGCAGTATTTT.

This clonotype was seen a handful of times. This chain uses TRBV3-1 with TRBJ2-1; TRBD1 is a possible D gene (6 bases). The V gene's germline CDR1 is LGHDT and CDR2 YNNKEL (reference sequence). This CDR3 region has 16 residues. V was clipped by 4 bases and J by 3 bases, with 16 bases between them. The CDR3 region has the DNA TGTGCCAGCAGCCCTCTAGGGGGTTCAGGCTACAATGAGCAGTTCTTC. It translates to CASSPLGGSGYNEQFF.

In its sample, this clonotype was seen once. This chain joins TRBV6-1 and TRBJ2-3; 10 bases are shared with TRBD2. Per germline, CDR1 MNHNS and CDR2 SASEGT. V shed 10 bases, J shed 2 bases, and the junction held 9 bases outside the gene matches. This CDR3 comprises 15 residues. The CDR3 region has the DNA TGTGCCACCCACAGCGGGGGGGAGCTCACAGATACGCAGTATTTT. Its translation is CATHSGGELTDTQYF.

This clonotype has more than one count but fewer than ten. The rearrangement links TRBV20-1 to TRBJ1-5; tentatively, D is TRBD1 (5 bases). V lost 4 bases and J 1 base, leaving 8 bases between the germline ends. CDR1 and CDR2 (germline): DFQATT, SNEGSKA (reference sequence). The CDR3 runs to 13 residues. In DNA form, the CDR3 reads TGCAGTGCTACCGGGGACAGCAATCAGCCCCAGCATTTT. It encodes CSATGDSNQPQHF.

This chain links TRBV10-3 with TRBJ2-5; the D is unclear. Trimming pared 1 base from V and 5 bases from J, leaving 2 bases between. Germline CDR1 reads ENHRY; CDR2 reads SYGVKD. The CDR3 is made up of 11 amino acids. This chain's CDR3 is CAISELETQYF. CDR3 coding DNA: TGTGCCATCAGTGAGTTGGAGACCCAGTACTTC.

The chain combines TRBV6-5 with TRBJ2-7; D uncertain. The germline V and J ends were trimmed by 0 bases and 1 base, with 16 bases remaining between them. CDR1 is MNHEY and CDR2 is SVGAGI in the germline V gene. The CDR3 is 17 residues long. The CDR3 region has the DNA TGTGCCAGCAGTTACTCCCTCGGTGGTGTCGAATCCTACGAGCAGTACTTC. Translated: CASSYSLGGVESYEQYF.

The V gene is TRBV6-1, the J gene TRBJ1-3; D possibly corresponds to TRBD1 (6 bases). CDR1 and CDR2 from the germline V gene are MNHNS and SASEGT. The CDR3 is 14 amino acids. V was cut by 7 bases and J by 0 bases, with 10 bases left in between. CDR3 loop: CASNRDNSGNTIYF. For the CDR3, the DNA is TGTGCCAGCAATCGGGACAACTCTGGAAACACCATATATTTT.

This clonotype was counted between two and nine times. In DNA, the CDR3 is TGTGCCAGCGGCGCCTCCTGGGGGGGACAGGTATACAATGAGCAGTTCTTC. It yields the protein CASGASWGGQVYNEQFF. The chain couples TRBV6-5 to TRBJ2-1; weak D call: TRBD1 (8 bases). This CDR3 spans 17 amino acids. Trimming left V 8 bases short and J 4 bases short, with 24 bases between. CDR1 is MNHEY and CDR2 is SVGAGI in the germline V gene.

The chain has TRBV20-1 and TRBJ2-1, with a tentative D call TRBD2 (6 bases). CDR3 length equals 16 residues. Germline V gives CDR1 DFQATT, CDR2 SNEGSKA (reference sequence). Trimming stripped 4 bases from V and 0 bases from J, with 16 bases between. CDR3 DNA: TGCAGTGCTACGACATACCGGGACTCCTCCTACAATGAGCAGTTCTTC. Encoded protein: CSATTYRDSSYNEQFF.

This chain's CDR3 is CASSFEYTRVGFF. The DNA for the CDR3 is TGTGCCAGCAGTTTTGAATATACCAGAGTAGGGTTCTTC. The chain employs TRBV12-3 or TRBV12-4 and TRBJ2-1; D unresolved. CDR3 size: 13 residues. V dropped 3 bases and J dropped 15 bases, with 18 bases sitting between them.

This clonotype came up once. The J gene is TRBJ2-3, the V gene TRBV27; TRBD2 agrees at 15 bases. With 6 bases clipped from V and 0 bases from J, the junction kept 10 bases outside the gene matches. CDR3 size: 19 residues. CDR1 is MNHEY and CDR2 is SMNVEV in the germline V gene (reference sequence). The DNA for the CDR3 is TGTGCCAGCAGCCTAACAGGACTAGCGGGGGGGATTAGCACAGATACGCAGTATTTT. It is translated as CASSLTGLAGGISTDTQYF.